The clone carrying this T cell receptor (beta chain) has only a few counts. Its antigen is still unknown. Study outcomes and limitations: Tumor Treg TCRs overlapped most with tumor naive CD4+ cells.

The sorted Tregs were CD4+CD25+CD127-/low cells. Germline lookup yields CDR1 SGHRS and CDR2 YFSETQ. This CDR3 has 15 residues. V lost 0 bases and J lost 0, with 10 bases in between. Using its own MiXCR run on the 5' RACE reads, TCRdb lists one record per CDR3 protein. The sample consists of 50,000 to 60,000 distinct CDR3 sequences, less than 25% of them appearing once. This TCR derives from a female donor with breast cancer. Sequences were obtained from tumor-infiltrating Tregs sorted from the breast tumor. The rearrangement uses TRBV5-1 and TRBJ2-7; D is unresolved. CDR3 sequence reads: CASSLVPGSSYEQYF. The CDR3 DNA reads TGCGCCAGCAGCTTGGTTCCAGGAAGCTCCTACGAGCAGTACTTC.